This entry lists 30 T cell receptor beta chains sequenced from one sample in a study of blood T cell repertoires in COVID-19 (dated by TCRdb to about 2020). The receptor library was made with the immunoSEQ multiplex PCR assay. As stored in TCRdb, this immuneACCESS dataset retains in-frame rearrangements with V and J assigned. A fraction of the clones does not appear; measured against another copy, unresolved V genes explain less than half of the discrepancy, and the remainder lacks a known reason. In all, the sample holds about 260,000 clones, and more than 80% of those were seen once. Of the sample, around 3.5% falls within the top ten clones. Sequenced material: peripheral blood. These receptors were collected from a woman between 40 and 50 years old with acute or convalescent COVID-19.

This clone was seen a single time. This chain uses TRBV6-5 with TRBJ1-1; D is perhaps TRBD1 (5 bases). Germline V CDR1 and CDR2: MNHEY, SVGAGI. Trimming stripped 6 bases from V and 1 base from J, with 9 bases between. The CDR3 extends over 13 amino acids. The CDR3: CASSLTGNTEAFF. Here the CDR3 DNA reads TGTGCCAGCAGCCTAACAGGGAACACTGAAGCTTTCTTT.

The chain couples TRBV4-2 to TRBJ2-1, with 7 positions matching TRBD1. Unmatched junction bases numbered 11, after V lost 0 bases and J lost 6 bases. CDR1 and CDR2 (germline): LGHNA, YNFKEQ. The CDR3 covers 17 residues. This CDR3 is CASSQDMKGGRGNEQFF. Written as DNA, the CDR3 is TGTGCCAGCAGCCAAGATATGAAAGGGGGCCGTGGCAATGAGCAGTTCTTC.

V gene TRBV2 combines with J gene TRBJ1-5; TRBD1 might be the D (6 bases). The germline V and J ends were trimmed by 7 bases and 2 bases, with 15 bases remaining between them. This CDR3 is built from 15 residues. Germline V gene data show CDR1 as SNHLY and CDR2 as FYNNEI. CDR3 in DNA: TGTGCCAGCAATGTTTTCAGGGGAGGCAATCAGCCCCAGCATTTT. Translation gives CASNVFRGGNQPQHF.

The genes are TRBV2 and TRBJ2-1; possibly TRBD2 for D (5 bases). The CDR3 is 16 amino acids. Deletions cut 7 bases from V and 0 bases from J, with 16 bases between. Germline loops: CDR1 SNHLY, CDR2 FYNNEI. The CDR3 DNA is TGTGCCAGCACCATGAGAGGGCTGATCTCCTACAATGAGCAGTTCTTC. Protein sequence: CASTMRGLISYNEQFF.

The chain employs TRBV25-1 and TRBJ1-1; no clear D. The V and J ends lost 1 base and 5 bases respectively, with 8 bases between them. The CDR3 has 13 residues. Germline CDR1 and CDR2: MGHDK and SYGVNS. The CDR3 region is CASSESTGTEAFF. Here the CDR3 DNA reads TGTGCCAGCAGTGAATCTACCGGGACTGAAGCTTTCTTT. The full variable domain, with the rest looked up from reference TRBV25-1 and TRBJ1-1, is EADIYQTPRYLVIGTGKKITLECSQTMGHDKMYWYQQDPGMELHLIHYSYGVNSTEKGDLSSESTVSRIRTEHFPLTLESARPSHTSQYLCASSESTGTEAFFGQGTRLTVV.

This clone was detected once. V gene TRBV4-2 combines with J gene TRBJ1-1; 9 bases align to TRBD1. Germline CDR1 LGHNA, CDR2 YNFKEQ. The ends lost 3 bases at V and 6 bases at J; junction bases unmatched: 5. The CDR3 is 14 amino acids. The CDR3 loop reads CASSQLTGGAEAFF. CDR3 DNA sequence: TGTGCCAGCAGCCAGCTTACAGGGGGCGCTGAAGCTTTCTTT.

CDR3 sequence reads: CASSPEPGGTQYF. The CDR3 DNA follows: TGTGCCAGCAGCCCAGAACCGGGGGGTACGCAGTATTTT. V usage is TRBV11-2 and J usage is TRBJ2-3, with TRBD2 matching 7 bases. After removal of 5 bases from V and 8 bases from J, the junction contained 7 bases not matched to a gene. This CDR3 contains 13 residues. Germline V gives CDR1 SGHAT, CDR2 FQNNGV.

J is TRBJ1-1 and V is TRBV5-1; D not certain. This CDR3 contains 14 residues. Between the trimmed V and J ends, which lost 3 bases and 2 bases, there was a span of 11 bases. CDR1 is SGHRS, CDR2 YFSETQ, per germline. CDR3 region: CASSSSGGNTEAFF. CDR3 nucleotide sequence: TGCGCCAGCAGCTCAAGCGGTGGTAACACTGAAGCTTTCTTT.

The DNA of the CDR3 is TGTGCCAGCAGCGTAGGGGCGGGTAGCGGGGTCACAGATACGCAGTATTTT. It is translated as CASSVGAGSGVTDTQYF. This chain connects TRBV9 to TRBJ2-3, with 8 positions matching TRBD2. This CDR3 spans 17 amino acids. The V and J ends lost 0 bases and 2 bases, in that order; junction bases with no gene match: 8. Germline V gene sequence: CDR1 SGDLS, CDR2 YYNGEE. The whole variable domain, filled in from reference TRBV9 and TRBJ2-3, reads DSGVTQTPKHLITATGQRVTLRCSPRSGDLSVYWYQQSLDQGLQFLIQYYNGEERAKGNILERFSAQQFPDLHSELNLSSLELGDSALYFCASSVGAGSGVTDTQYFGPGTRLTVL.

The chain joins TRBV27 to TRBJ1-2; no reliable D call. The CDR3 extends over 15 amino acids. V lost 3 bases, J lost 3 bases, and 14 bases lay in between. The germline gives CDR1 MNHEY, CDR2 SMNVEV (reference sequence). The CDR3 DNA sequence: TGTGCCAGCAGTTTCCTAGGTCGGGAGGACTATGGCTACACCTTC. This encodes CASSFLGREDYGYTF.

CDR3 region: CASSPGGANTEAFF. CDR3 DNA sequence: TGTGCCAGCAGCCCGGGGGGAGCGAACACTGAAGCTTTCTTT. The chain has TRBV5-4 and TRBJ1-1; TRBD1 might be the D (5 bases). Trimming stripped 4 bases from V and 1 base from J, with 11 bases between. The germline gives CDR1 SGHNT, CDR2 YYREEE (reference sequence). This CDR3 region has 14 residues.

V usage is TRBV12-3 or TRBV12-4 and J usage is TRBJ1-1, with 9 bases lining up with TRBD1. V shed 6 bases and J 4 bases; nucleotides not matched to a gene: 3. This CDR3 has 13 residues. The CDR3 nucleotides are TGTGCCAGCAGCATACAGGGGGCCACTGAAGCTTTCTTT. Its translation: CASSIQGATEAFF.

The chain uses TRBV7-2 and TRBJ2-1; maybe TRBD2 (6 bases). The CDR3 contains 15 residues. V was trimmed by 0 bases and J by 2 bases, leaving 8 bases between them. Germline CDR1 is SGHTA and CDR2 is FQGNSA. The chain's CDR3 is CASSLAGGTYNEQFF. The CDR3 DNA is TGTGCCAGCAGCTTAGCGGGCGGGACCTACAATGAGCAGTTCTTC.

CDR3 sequence: CAINAGAGALSYTF. The CDR3 DNA reads TGTGCCATCAATGCGGGCGCGGGCGCTTTGTCCTACACCTTC. The rearrangement uses TRBV10-3 and TRBJ1-2; D is unresolved. V gave up 7 bases and J gave up 10 bases, with 22 bases separating them. The germline gives CDR1 ENHRY, CDR2 SYGVKD. The CDR3 contains 14 residues.

The chain links TRBV7-9 to TRBJ2-7; possible D gene TRBD2, 6 bases. This CDR3 contains 15 residues. V lost 1 base, J lost 9 bases, and 19 bases lay in between. Germline V gene data show CDR1 as SEHNR and CDR2 as FQNEAQ (reference sequence). CDR3 sequence reads: CASSLGATGGRGQYV. Here the CDR3 DNA reads TGTGCCAGCAGCTTAGGGGCTACCGGGGGAAGGGGGCAGTACGTC.

This clone showed up just once. The V call is TRBV9, the J call TRBJ2-3; 10 bases agree with TRBD1. This CDR3 region has 17 residues. In germline, CDR1 is SGDLS, CDR2 YYNGEE. V lost 0 bases to trimming and J lost 4 bases; unmatched junction nucleotides: 8. The CDR3 coding sequence is TGTGCCAGCAGCGTAGCTGGCGGACAGGGGGGAGCAGATACGCAGTATTTT. Protein sequence: CASSVAGGQGGADTQYF.

The rearrangement joins TRBV10-3 to TRBJ2-1; maybe TRBD2 (6 bases). CDR1 and CDR2 (germline): ENHRY, SYGVKD. Trimming shortened V by 8 bases and J by 9 bases, and 17 bases separated the two germline ends. This CDR3 region has 13 residues. CDR3 sequence reads: CAIGAGSAGEQFF. DNA of the CDR3: TGTGCCATCGGGGCGGGGTCAGCGGGTGAGCAGTTCTTC.

Details on this clone: The same CDR3 arises from other DNA sequences in this sample as well. Written as DNA, the CDR3 is TGCGCCAGCAGCTTGGGCGGGAATGGCTACACCTTC. Protein: CASSLGGNGYTF. The V and J genes are TRBV5-1 and TRBJ1-2; D gene unclear. In germline, CDR1 is SGHRS, CDR2 YFSETQ. This CDR3 has 12 residues. V was clipped by 0 bases and J by 6 bases, with 6 bases between them.

The V gene is TRBV6-5, the J gene TRBJ2-1; TRBD2 matches 10 bases. This CDR3 spans 15 amino acids. CDR1 is MNHEY and CDR2 is SVGAGI in the germline V gene. V shed 5 bases and J 3 bases; nucleotides not matched to a gene: 4. This CDR3 is CASSKRTSGYNEQFF. In nucleotides, the CDR3 is TGTGCCAGCAGTAAACGGACTAGCGGCTACAATGAGCAGTTCTTC.

Comments on this clone: In the same sample, other DNA sequences code for this CDR3. The chain carries TRBV5-1 and TRBJ1-1, with a weak D call TRBD1 (6 bases). V was clipped by 5 bases and J by 2 bases, with 7 bases between them. The CDR3 is made up of 12 amino acids. CDR1 is SGHRS, CDR2 YFSETQ, per germline. The CDR3 DNA sequence: TGCGCCAGCAGGACAGGTAACACTGAAGCTTTCTTT. Translated, it gives CASRTGNTEAFF.

V gene TRBV3-1 (or the pseudogene TRBV3-2) combines with J gene TRBJ1-6; tentative D call: TRBD1 (5 bases). Trimming removed 0 bases at V and 6 bases at J, with 21 bases between. CDR3 length: 19 amino acids. The V gene's germline CDR1 is LGHDT and CDR2 YNNKEL (reference sequence). This CDR3 reads CASSQEAVGTSWSNSPLHF. The CDR3 DNA reads TGTGCCAGCAGCCAAGAGGCCGTGGGGACTTCGTGGAGTAATTCACCCCTCCACTTT.

The rearrangement links TRBV6-5 to TRBJ1-1; no reliable D call. The germline gives CDR1 MNHEY, CDR2 SVGAGI. V shed 10 bases and J shed 0 bases, with 12 bases lying between them. The CDR3 consists of 13 residues. This CDR3 reads CAIQRLLNTEAFF. In DNA, the CDR3 is TGTGCCATCCAGAGGCTCTTGAACACTGAAGCTTTCTTT.

The chain uses TRBV4-1 and TRBJ2-1, with a weak D call TRBD2 (5 bases). The CDR3 length is 15 residues. V lost 7 bases and J 0 bases, leaving 13 bases between the germline ends. CDR1 is MGHRA, CDR2 YSYEKL, per germline. CDR3 region: CASTEVASSYNEQFF. In DNA form, the CDR3 reads TGCGCCAGCACGGAAGTAGCGAGCTCCTACAATGAGCAGTTCTTC.

The gene calls are TRBV5-1 and TRBJ1-5; D possibly corresponds to TRBD1 (6 bases). The CDR3 is made up of 15 amino acids. The V and J ends lost 0 bases and 4 bases respectively, with 11 bases between them. Germline V gene data show CDR1 as SGHRS and CDR2 as YFSETQ. This chain's CDR3 is CASSLGTAQNQPQHF. The CDR3 nucleotides read TGCGCCAGCAGCTTGGGGACAGCTCAAAATCAGCCCCAGCATTTT.

The chain carries TRBV7-2 and TRBJ1-2; TRBD1 matches at 9 bases. V dropped 5 bases and J dropped 4; count of bases not matched to a gene: 11. The CDR3 contains 16 residues. Germline CDR1 and CDR2: SGHTA and FQGNSA. CDR3 DNA: TGTGCCAGCAGCCCTAGACAGGGGGAAATCAGCTATGGCTACACCTTC. Translated: CASSPRQGEISYGYTF. The full variable domain, completed using reference TRBV7-2 and TRBJ1-2, is GAGVSQSPSNKVTEKGKDVELRCDPISGHTALYWYRQSLGQGLEFLIYFQGNSAPDKSGLPSDRFSAERTGGSVSTLTIQRTQQEDSAVYLCASSPRQGEISYGYTFGSGTRLTVV.

The chain employs TRBV5-6 and TRBJ2-5; 10 positions match TRBD1. This CDR3 has 17 amino acids. Germline-derived CDR1 and CDR2 are SGHDT and YYEEEE. With 5 bases clipped from V and 4 bases from J, the junction kept 14 bases outside the gene matches. The CDR3 region has the DNA TGTGCCAGCAGTCGTCCCGGGACAGGGGTCAGGGGAGAGACCCAGTACTTC. Protein sequence: CASSRPGTGVRGETQYF.

This chain connects TRBV28 to TRBJ1-3, with D possibly matching TRBD1 (5 bases). CDR1 and CDR2 (germline): MDHEN, SYDVKM. The V gene lost 4 bases and the J gene lost 0 bases, with 10 bases spanning the gap. This CDR3 comprises 15 residues. The CDR3 DNA is TGTGCCAGCAGTTCAACAGGTTACTCTGGAAACACCATATATTTT. Its translation: CASSSTGYSGNTIYF.

The chain has TRBV5-6 and TRBJ1-5, with TRBD1 as a possible D gene (5 bases). CDR3 size: 15 residues. CDR1 SGHDT and CDR2 YYEEEE come from the germline V gene. V gave up 0 bases and J gave up 8 bases, with 15 bases separating them. CDR3 in amino acids: CASSLGAGDSEPQHF. The CDR3 bases are TGTGCCAGCAGCTTGGGGGCGGGGGATTCGGAGCCCCAGCATTTT.

The V call is TRBV15, the J call TRBJ1-2; 10 bases align to TRBD1. CDR1 LNHNV and CDR2 YYDKDF come from the germline V gene (reference sequence). Trimming at V came to 4 bases and at J to 0 bases, leaving 20 bases not matched to a gene. The CDR3 consists of 21 residues. CDR3 coding DNA: TGTGCCACCAGCAAATGGGCTGAAGTTGGGACAGGGGAAGGAGCTAACTATGGCTACACCTTC. Residues: CATSKWAEVGTGEGANYGYTF. The whole variable domain, filled in from reference TRBV15 and TRBJ1-2, reads DAMVIQNPRYQVTQFGKPVTLSCSQTLNHNVMYWYQQKSSQAPKLLFHYYDKDFNNEADTPDNFQSRRPNTSFCFLDIRSPGLGDTAMYLCATSKWAEVGTGEGANYGYTFGSGTRLTVV.

CDR3 bases: TGTGCCAGCAGCCAAGATCGACTAGGCGTGGATGAGCAGTTCTTC. It yields the protein CASSQDRLGVDEQFF. The rearrangement links TRBV14 to TRBJ2-1; a weak D match, TRBD2 (6 bases). Germline-derived CDR1 and CDR2 are SGHDN and FVKESK. CDR3 length equals 15 residues. V lost 0 bases, J lost 8 bases, and 14 bases lay in between.